This T cell receptor beta chain was observed in a study of cytomegalovirus exposure and HLA in healthy donors (dated 2017 in TCRdb). About the full investigation: According to an earlier analysis of 587 of the donors, about 180 million T cells yielded some 120 million unique TCR beta sequences and approximately 300 Gb of sequence data. In the later analysis, no new phenotypic data were used to find candidate immune exposures; instead, reliance was placed on TCR beta sequences and their occurrence across donors. Four to six DR-DQ haplotypes were handled as single units for association and clustering, since linkage in the cohort was strong. In a later analysis, previously published TCR beta repertoires from about 640 donors were re-analyzed and high-resolution HLA genotyping was added so that TCR occurrence patterns could be studied. Approximately 300 gigabases of sequencing data and tens of millions of unique TCR sequences made up an early release that covered 640 HLA-typed donors. A later genetic analysis used genome-wide SNP genotypes for about 60% of the roughly 700 donors, treating that subset as a discovery cohort. The T cell repertoires of 550 to 850 subjects were profiled by immunosequencing and related to cytomegalovirus serostatus. High-throughput TCR immunosequencing, statistical association of individual TCRs with disease status, and machine learning were combined to predict cytomegalovirus infection status. Donor age, sex, ethnicity and CMV serostatus were collected together with the repertoire data. Besides the first cohort of hundreds of subjects, a separate validation cohort made up of over 100 different subjects was used. Among about 370 genotyped donors of the cohort, an average of approximately 240,000 unique TCR beta nucleotide sequences was sequenced per donor, of which approximately 18% were non-productive. An earlier analysis of a few hundred of the donors applied high-throughput TCR beta sequencing to assess whether each TCR beta V gene segment acted as functional or pseudogenic. Typing coverage differed by locus: A, B, C, DRB1 and DQB1 were typed in about 620-630 donors, DQA1 in roughly 510, DPA1 in 606, and DPB1 in roughly 470. Among the approximately 400 genotyped donors, roughly 80% belonged to the genetic ancestry cluster associated with self-reported Caucasian donors. The study aimed to test whether signatures of past pathogen exposure could be identified by cataloging public T cell receptors. Every discovery cohort repertoire had been produced on one sequencing platform. HLA typing included class I and class II loci at four-digit resolution.

This clone was seen a handful of times. Its antigen remains unidentified. Base-call qualities are not available, and no considerably larger clone is one nucleotide away. The CDR3 contains 15 residues, cysteine and phenylalanine counted. Solely the CDR3 DNA is kept, with 45 bases framed from the first base. Clipping removes 2 bases from V and 2 bases from J, with 7 as the unmatched junction base count. The germline V gene sets CDR1 to SGHRS and CDR2 to YFSETQ. Library construction relied on the immunoSEQ multiplex PCR assay. For the multiplex PCR, a mixture combining 60 forward primers for TCR Vbeta segments and 13 reverse primers for TCR Jbeta segments was used. A multiplex PCR assay on genomic DNA amplified the CDR3 region of rearranged TCR beta genes. On the Illumina HiSeq System, the amplified TCR beta libraries were sequenced as 87-base-pair reads. On the authors' methods: A later analysis counted some 80 million unique TCR beta chains across the approximately 700 repertoires, and some 11 million of these chains were shared by at least two donors. A nearest-neighbor algorithm error-corrected the raw reads and collapsed the reads into unique sequences, merging closely related sequences to remove PCR and sequencing errors. CDR3 sequences were aligned to IMGT reference sequences to assign V, D and J gene segments. Each retained sequence needed at least a six-nucleotide match to both a V gene segment and a J gene segment. Rearrangements were classified as productive when the CDR3 lacked stop codons and remained in frame with V and J, and all other rearrangements were classified as non-productive. CDR3 was defined by IMGT convention, running from the second conserved V-encoded cysteine to the conserved J-encoded phenylalanine. Sequences without an unambiguous match to a single V gene segment were excluded from the earlier analysis of 587 of the donors. An earlier analysis of several hundred of the donors called V segments functional above 56.7% productive rearrangements and segregating when the between-donor standard deviation exceeded 5%. A statistical classification framework was built to diagnose cytomegalovirus status from the catalog of TCR beta chain sequences. A later analysis assigned V and J genes by comparing TCR nucleotide sequences with IMGT/GENE-DB human TR gene sequences. In a later analysis, CDR3 sequences and most-parsimonious VDJ recombination scenarios were assigned using the TCRdist pipeline. In a later analysis, each TCR beta chain was defined by its CDR3 amino acid sequence together with its V-gene family, and reads without a unique V-gene family were excluded. To address suspected cross-contamination and a sequencing artifact, a later analysis removed approximately 590 highly shared, low-generation-probability nucleotide sequences. For each public chain, a later analysis derived a clonal expansion index from normalized ranks of inferred template counts within each repertoire. In a later analysis, generation probabilities were computed using a VDJ recombination model fitted to out-of-frame rearrangements, and the results were checked against IGoR. Hypergeometric tests were used in a later analysis to score TCR-TCR, TCR-HLA and TCR-CMV co-occurrence, with a repertoire-size bias correction applied to the TCR pairs. A later analysis estimated false discovery rates by permuting HLA or CMV assignments 20 times. In a later analysis, co-occurring TCRs were grouped using DBSCAN, with TCRdist sequence similarity added in when clustering inside HLA-allele-positive subsets. Co-occurrence clustering excluded repertoires with fewer than 30,000 or more than 120,000 public chains, plus five with anomalous nucleotide sharing. The table was pulled from immuneACCESS by TCRdb, which kept in-frame rearrangements only. Such tables lose some clones; where checked, under half of the loss comes from unresolved V genes, and the rest has no known cause. V and J calls and clone size are as listed in that table; D and trimming were resolved from the DNA. For this sample there are about 200,000 clones; roughly 73% appear just once. The top ten hold 1.5% to 2% of the sample.

Here is what the overall study found, with its caveats: Only TCR beta chains were sequenced in this cohort, and the absence of alpha or paired-chain data limited detectable features. In a later analysis, HLA-associated TCR beta chains showed more clonal expansion and lower generation probabilities than non-associated chains that were equally common. A total of 164 TCR beta chains were listed by the study as associated with cytomegalovirus. In a later genetic analysis, fewer N-insertions in productive TCRs were reported among donors in an Asian-associated ancestry cluster than the approximately 710-donor mean. It was suggested by the authors that the approach could potentially be generalized to other disease states and immunological phenotypes. Three of the identified cytomegalovirus-associated TCR beta chains were confirmed in vitro to be specific for cytomegalovirus antigens. The classifier was reported to diagnose cytomegalovirus status with high specificity and sensitivity in both the original and validation cohorts. Sequencing depth was assumed to be roughly uniform across donors in the presence/absence analyses, though that assumption may not hold. An earlier analysis of approximately 530 of the donors showed that most TCR beta V segments appeared in productive rearrangements either about 90% or about 30% of the time, which broadly matched IMGT annotations. A group of highly shared sequence variants was considered likely to be a technical artifact of the sequencing pipeline. While some public TCRs were present in many individuals, most TCR sequences turned up only very rarely across donors. Some IMGT-functional V segments, including TRBV6-2 and TRBV6-3, could not be told apart with the 87-base-pair reads, so those segments were excluded. Approximately 16 rarely observed V segments, including chromosome 9 orphons, were excluded from the earlier analysis of several hundred of the donors because counts were too low. According to a later analysis, parvovirus B19, influenza, CMV and Epstein-Barr virus appeared linked to several top co-occurrence clusters. Correlated functional status among segregating V segments might be attributable to linkage disequilibrium, but an unknown experimental factor could not be ruled out. A further reported finding was that TCR beta sequences accurately predicted the HLA-A and HLA-B alleles for most subjects in the first cohort. When HLA alleles, especially DR and DQ, strongly co-occurred, attributing TCR associations to individual alleles was difficult. CMV serostatus was the only immune exposure information available for the cohort. A later analysis found that most CMV-associated TCR beta chains appeared HLA-restricted, with HLA associations seemingly driven largely by CMV exposure. In a later analysis, TCR association rates were found to vary across HLA loci, with the most associated TCRs seen for DRB1 alleles and the fewest for HLA-C alleles. In a later genetic analysis, a missense DCLRE1C variant was associated with V-gene and J-gene trimming of TCR beta chains, and the association was replicated in an independent cohort. Because HLA typing was missing for some donors at each locus, association tests included only the typed subset. Specific HLA alleles were associated with 15,000 to 20,000 TCR beta sequences at a false discovery rate of 0.05 in a later analysis.

The cohort comprised fewer than 700 healthy bone marrow donors. At the time of sampling, all cohort members were nominally healthy, though unrecorded immune exposures were likely present. The donor tested CMV seronegative, placing the donor among the roughly 400 seronegative members of the cohort. A peripheral blood sample was collected from each donor, and TCR beta sequencing was performed on peripheral blood mononuclear cells. The Qiagen DNeasy Blood Extraction Kit was used to extract genomic DNA from the blood cell samples. The chain couples TRBV5-1 to TRBJ2-7, with 7 junctional bases fitting TRBD1. This TCR was sampled from a woman aged 25 to 39 in good health and CMV-seronegative. The sequenced material came from PBMCs. Here the CDR3 is given as CASSFMGTDTYEQYF. In nucleotide form, the sequence is TGCGCCAGCAGCTTCATGGGGACAGATACCTACGAGCAGTACTTC.